The clone carrying this T cell receptor (beta chain) was observed many times. Its antigen is unknown. The data stem from a study of T cells after yellow fever vaccination. General study points: Weaker, the secondary response peaked sooner, at day 5 versus 15. Repertoires sorted by FACS could include abundant clonotypes that are contaminants from the bulk population.

CDR1 MNHEY and CDR2 SVGEGT come from the germline V gene. After removal of 6 bases from V and 3 bases from J, the junction contained 7 bases not matched to a gene. The CDR3 is 15 amino acids. In making TCR cDNA, 5'RACE template switching added a universal primer site and UMIs to it. TCRdb re-called the 5' RACE reads with MiXCR, one entry per CDR3 protein. The table records about 160,000 distinct CDR3 sequences, less than 9% of them present only once. The rearrangement joins TRBV6-2 or TRBV6-3 to TRBJ2-7; 11 bases line up with TRBD2. The sequences come from CD4+ T cells sorted from PBMCs, collected 5 days after the first yellow fever vaccination. The TCR sequence derives from a man aged 18 to 30 who received the YFV17D yellow fever vaccine. As DNA, the CDR3 is TGTGCCAGCAGATCCGGGACTAGCGGATTCTACGAGCAGTACGTC. It encodes CASRSGTSGFYEQYV.